This is a list of T cell receptor beta chains from one sample in a study of Graves' ophthalmopathy and Graves' hyperthyroidism. TCRdb fed the multiplex PCR reads into MiXCR, producing one record per CDR3 protein. The repertoire consists of under 350,000 distinct CDR3 sequences, with roughly 16% occurring once and the leading ten covering 9% to 15%. The sample comprised peripheral blood. The receptor source for this set is an adult man with Graves' ophthalmopathy. CDR3s include the opening cysteine and the closing phenylalanine or tryptophan. The D gene is left open where the match is weak. Some rows mark clone size as missing; the rest say once, few, many or name a class of expanded clone.

v_call	j_call	d_call	clone_size	cdr3_aa	cdr3_nt
TRBV6-5	TRBJ1-1	.	.	CASSPSRPTEAFF	TGTGCCAGCAGCCCCTCGAGGCCCACTGAAGCTTTCTTT
TRBV5-1	TRBJ2-5	TRBD1	many	CASSRMRGTGENQETQYF	TGCGCCAGCAGCCGGATGCGAGGGACAGGAGAAAATCAAGAGACCCAGTACTTC
TRBV11-2	TRBJ1-5	TRBD1	many	CASSPGTVEGQPQHF	TGTGCCAGCAGCCCTGGGACAGTGGAGGGACAGCCCCAGCATTTT
TRBV12-3/TRBV12-4	TRBJ1-2	TRBD1	.	CASRGDRGGGYTF	TGTGCCAGCAGAGGGGACAGGGGGGGTGGCTACACCTTC
TRBV6-5	TRBJ2-4	.	many	CASRRDIRNIQYF	TGTGCCAGCAGGCGGGACATACGGAACATTCAGTACTTC
TRBV6-2/TRBV6-3	TRBJ2-5	TRBD1	.	CASSRQGRTQETQYF	TGTGCCAGCTCCCGACAGGGGAGAACCCAAGAGACCCAGTACTTC
TRBV6-2/TRBV6-3	TRBJ2-7	.	many	CASKPGPAESYEQYF	TGTGCCAGCAAACCGGGGCCAGCAGAATCCTACGAGCAGTACTTC
TRBV28	TRBJ2-7	TRBD2	.	CASMRTSSYEQYF	TGTGCCAGCATGCGGACTAGCTCCTACGAGCAGTACTTC
TRBV5-5	TRBJ1-3	.	many	CASSWGPGSGNTIYF	TGTGCCAGCAGCTGGGGACCGGGTTCTGGAAACACCATATATTTT
TRBV5-1	TRBJ2-3	.	.	CASSLEAGSIDTQYF	TGCGCCAGCAGCTTGGAGGCAGGGAGCATAGATACGCAGTATTTT
TRBV19	TRBJ2-2	.	many	CASSIGGGSTGELFF	TGTGCCAGTAGTATTGGAGGGGGCAGCACCGGGGAGCTGTTTTTT
TRBV19	TRBJ1-3	.	many	CATRRSPTGNTIYF	TGTGCCACCAGGCGGTCTCCGACTGGAAACACCATATATTTT
TRBV7-2	TRBJ2-5	.	many	CASSLSGTVQETQYF	TGTGCCAGCAGCTTATCCGGGACTGTACAAGAGACCCAGTACTTC
TRBV12-3/TRBV12-4	TRBJ2-7	.	.	CASSLPGDWDEQYF	TGTGCCAGCAGTTTACCGGGAGACTGGGACGAGCAGTACTTC
TRBV15	TRBJ1-2	.	many	CATSRDFSSVIHYGYTF	TGTGCCACCAGCAGAGATTTTTCGTCGGTGATTCACTATGGCTACACCTTC
TRBV27	TRBJ2-5	TRBD2	.	CASSSLADKETQYF	TGTGCCAGCAGTTCTCTAGCGGACAAGGAGACCCAGTACTTC
TRBV6-5	TRBJ2-7	.	.	CASTSGTNTYEQYF	TGTGCCAGCACTTCGGGGACCAACACCTACGAGCAGTACTTC
TRBV18	TRBJ2-7	.	few	CASSPVSPRIYEQYF	TGTGCCAGCTCACCGGTTAGCCCTAGAATTTACGAGCAGTACTTC
TRBV6-2/TRBV6-3	TRBJ2-5	TRBD2	many	CASMVPSGFQETQYF	TGTGCCAGCATGGTTCCTAGCGGCTTCCAAGAGACCCAGTACTTC
TRBV20-1	TRBJ1-5	.	.	CSARDLAGAGNQPQHF	TGCAGTGCTAGAGATCTTGCAGGGGCGGGCAATCAGCCCCAGCATTTT
TRBV11-2	TRBJ2-7	.	many	CASTPVVYEQYF	TGTGCCAGCACCCCCGTAGTCTACGAGCAGTACTTC
TRBV3-1	TRBJ1-1	.	many	CASSQDTRGGSTEAFF	TGTGCCAGCAGCCAAGATACCAGGGGCGGGAGCACTGAAGCTTTCTTT
TRBV6-2/TRBV6-3	TRBJ2-7	TRBD1	many	CASSYSPGQTAYEQYF	TGTGCCAGCAGTTACTCCCCGGGACAGACAGCCTACGAGCAGTACTTC
TRBV19	TRBJ1-1	.	many	CASSMESGKTEAFF	TGTGCCAGTAGTATGGAGTCTGGGAAGACTGAAGCTTTCTTT
TRBV15	TRBJ2-4	.	many	CATSRDLSGLAKNIQYF	TGTGCCACCAGCAGAGATCTTTCGGGGCTAGCCAAAAACATTCAGTACTTC
TRBV28	TRBJ1-1	.	many	CASSLEEGAFF	TGTGCCAGCAGTTTGGAGGAAGGAGCTTTCTTT
TRBV21-1	TRBJ1-1	.	.	CASSPRTHTEAFF	TGTGCCAGCAGTCCAAGGACGCACACTGAAGCTTTCTTT
TRBV18	TRBJ1-1	.	many	CASQGRGTREAFF	TGTGCCAGCCAGGGCAGGGGAACTAGAGAAGCTTTCTTT
TRBV12-3/TRBV12-4	TRBJ1-5	TRBD1	.	CASTPPHRGDNQPQHF	TGTGCCAGCACCCCCCCGCACAGGGGCGACAATCAGCCCCAGCATTTT
TRBV30	TRBJ2-7	TRBD1	many	CAWSVDTGQEYF	TGTGCCTGGAGTGTAGATACGGGACAGGAGTACTTC
TRBV13	TRBJ2-5	.	.	CASSLVPRAQETQYF	TGTGCCAGCAGCTTAGTTCCCAGAGCTCAAGAGACCCAGTACTTC
TRBV30	TRBJ2-7	TRBD1	many	CAWRRQGAYEQYF	TGTGCCTGGAGGCGGCAGGGGGCCTACGAGCAGTACTTC
TRBV30	TRBJ1-1	.	many	CAWEWKGDTEAFF	TGTGCCTGGGAATGGAAGGGCGACACTGAAGCTTTCTTT
TRBV5-1	TRBJ1-1	.	many	CASSLAGNTEAFF	TGTGCCAGCAGTTTAGCAGGGAACACTGAAGCTTTCTTT
TRBV5-5	TRBJ2-5	TRBD1	many	CASSVDRGTNQETQYF	TGTGCCAGCAGCGTCGACAGGGGCACCAACCAAGAGACCCAGTACTTC
TRBV28	TRBJ1-1	TRBD1	.	CASSLRSGQGSPEAFF	TGTGCCAGCAGTTTGCGTTCTGGACAGGGTAGTCCTGAAGCTTTCTTT
TRBV11-2	TRBJ1-6	TRBD1	many	CASSPGQGYSPLHF	TGTGCCAGCAGTCCGGGACAGGGATATTCACCCCTCCACTTT
TRBV2	TRBJ1-1	TRBD1	once	CASRPNVRTGPDTEAFF	TGTGCCAGCAGGCCCAACGTGCGGACAGGGCCCGACACTGAAGCTTTCTTT
TRBV11-1	TRBJ1-1	.	many	CASSFGRGVNTEAFF	TGTGCCAGCAGCTTTGGCCGGGGGGTGAACACTGAAGCTTTCTTT
TRBV18	TRBJ2-4	.	many	CASSRRQDPKNIQYF	TGTGCCAGCTCACGACGACAGGACCCGAAAAACATTCAGTACTTC
TRBV5-1	TRBJ1-5	.	many	CASRLDTGPHQPQHF	TGCGCCAGCAGATTGGACACAGGGCCCCATCAGCCCCAGCATTTT
TRBV6-2/TRBV6-3	TRBJ2-7	.	once	CASSYSWGITYEQYF	TGTGCCAGCAGTTACTCGTGGGGGATTACCTACGAGCAGTACTTC
TRBV30	TRBJ1-2	TRBD1	many	CAWDRDRGDGGYTF	TGTGCCTGGGACCGGGACAGGGGGGACGGTGGCTACACCTTC
TRBV12-3/TRBV12-4	TRBJ2-6	.	few	CASSFRPGAMSSGANVLTF	TGTGCCAGCAGTTTCCGGCCAGGGGCGATGAGCTCTGGGGCCAACGTCCTGACTTTC
TRBV20-1	TRBJ2-7	TRBD1	many	CSARGTGGSYEQYF	TGCAGTGCTAGAGGGACAGGGGGATCCTACGAGCAGTACTTC
TRBV4-2	TRBJ1-6	.	.	CASSQDSMDYMNSPLHF	TGTGCCAGCAGCCAAGATTCTATGGACTACATGAATTCACCCCTCCACTTT
TRBV6-1	TRBJ1-6	.	.	CASSGRTRSPLHF	TGTGCCAGCAGTGGTAGGACTCGTTCACCCCTCCACTTT
TRBV30	TRBJ1-2	.	many	CAWSQADYGYTF	TGTGCCTGGAGTCAGGCGGACTATGGCTACACCTTC
TRBV3-1	TRBJ2-7	TRBD2	many	CASSQAAGDPYEQYF	TGTGCCAGCAGCCAAGCAGCGGGAGATCCCTACGAGCAGTACTTC
TRBV30	TRBJ2-5	TRBD2	many	CAWSPGLAGPQYF	TGTGCCTGGAGTCCTGGACTAGCGGGACCACAGTACTTC
TRBV12-3/TRBV12-4	TRBJ1-1	.	.	CASSPFAGGTEAFF	TGTGCCAGCAGTCCTTTCGCAGGTGGCACTGAAGCTTTCTTT
TRBV19	TRBJ2-2	TRBD1	many	CASRTTGKMNTGELFF	TGTGCCAGTAGGACGACAGGGAAGATGAACACCGGGGAGCTGTTTTTT
TRBV11-2	TRBJ1-1	TRBD1	many	CASSHLQGAITEAFF	TGTGCCAGCAGCCATCTACAGGGGGCGATCACTGAAGCTTTCTTT
TRBV12-3/TRBV12-4	TRBJ1-2	TRBD1	many	CASSQSGTGGSGYTF	TGTGCCAGCAGTCAGTCCGGGACAGGGGGCTCTGGCTACACCTTC
TRBV11-2	TRBJ2-2	.	many	CASSPLSGTTTGELFF	TGTGCCAGCAGCCCATTATCCGGGACAACCACCGGGGAGCTGTTTTTT